This TCR beta chain was sequenced in a study of PD-1 blockade in classical Hodgkin lymphoma. In every patient, relapse followed autologous stem cell transplantation, while exposure to brentuximab vedotin differed. Repertoires were generated with immunoSEQ multiplex PCR, while TCRdb's copy carries only in-frame clones and drops some. The repertoire includes about 50,000 clones, roughly 66% of them detected once, and less than 15% sits in the top ten. CDR3 length: 19 residues. Germline trimming cut 1 base from V and 2 bases from J; bases unmatched to any gene: 13. CDR1 is LGHNA and CDR2 is YSLEER in the germline V gene.

The sample in question was peripheral blood mononuclear cells (PBMCs), obtained before the second cycle of nivolumab. The gene calls are TRBV4-3 and TRBJ2-1, with TRBD2 matching 8 bases. This sequence was found in a human donor with classical Hodgkin lymphoma. The CDR3 here is CASSQGPGAGDGTYNEQFF. The CDR3 DNA reads TGCGCCAGCAGCCAAGGGCCCGGAGCGGGAGATGGAACCTACAATGAGCAGTTCTTC.